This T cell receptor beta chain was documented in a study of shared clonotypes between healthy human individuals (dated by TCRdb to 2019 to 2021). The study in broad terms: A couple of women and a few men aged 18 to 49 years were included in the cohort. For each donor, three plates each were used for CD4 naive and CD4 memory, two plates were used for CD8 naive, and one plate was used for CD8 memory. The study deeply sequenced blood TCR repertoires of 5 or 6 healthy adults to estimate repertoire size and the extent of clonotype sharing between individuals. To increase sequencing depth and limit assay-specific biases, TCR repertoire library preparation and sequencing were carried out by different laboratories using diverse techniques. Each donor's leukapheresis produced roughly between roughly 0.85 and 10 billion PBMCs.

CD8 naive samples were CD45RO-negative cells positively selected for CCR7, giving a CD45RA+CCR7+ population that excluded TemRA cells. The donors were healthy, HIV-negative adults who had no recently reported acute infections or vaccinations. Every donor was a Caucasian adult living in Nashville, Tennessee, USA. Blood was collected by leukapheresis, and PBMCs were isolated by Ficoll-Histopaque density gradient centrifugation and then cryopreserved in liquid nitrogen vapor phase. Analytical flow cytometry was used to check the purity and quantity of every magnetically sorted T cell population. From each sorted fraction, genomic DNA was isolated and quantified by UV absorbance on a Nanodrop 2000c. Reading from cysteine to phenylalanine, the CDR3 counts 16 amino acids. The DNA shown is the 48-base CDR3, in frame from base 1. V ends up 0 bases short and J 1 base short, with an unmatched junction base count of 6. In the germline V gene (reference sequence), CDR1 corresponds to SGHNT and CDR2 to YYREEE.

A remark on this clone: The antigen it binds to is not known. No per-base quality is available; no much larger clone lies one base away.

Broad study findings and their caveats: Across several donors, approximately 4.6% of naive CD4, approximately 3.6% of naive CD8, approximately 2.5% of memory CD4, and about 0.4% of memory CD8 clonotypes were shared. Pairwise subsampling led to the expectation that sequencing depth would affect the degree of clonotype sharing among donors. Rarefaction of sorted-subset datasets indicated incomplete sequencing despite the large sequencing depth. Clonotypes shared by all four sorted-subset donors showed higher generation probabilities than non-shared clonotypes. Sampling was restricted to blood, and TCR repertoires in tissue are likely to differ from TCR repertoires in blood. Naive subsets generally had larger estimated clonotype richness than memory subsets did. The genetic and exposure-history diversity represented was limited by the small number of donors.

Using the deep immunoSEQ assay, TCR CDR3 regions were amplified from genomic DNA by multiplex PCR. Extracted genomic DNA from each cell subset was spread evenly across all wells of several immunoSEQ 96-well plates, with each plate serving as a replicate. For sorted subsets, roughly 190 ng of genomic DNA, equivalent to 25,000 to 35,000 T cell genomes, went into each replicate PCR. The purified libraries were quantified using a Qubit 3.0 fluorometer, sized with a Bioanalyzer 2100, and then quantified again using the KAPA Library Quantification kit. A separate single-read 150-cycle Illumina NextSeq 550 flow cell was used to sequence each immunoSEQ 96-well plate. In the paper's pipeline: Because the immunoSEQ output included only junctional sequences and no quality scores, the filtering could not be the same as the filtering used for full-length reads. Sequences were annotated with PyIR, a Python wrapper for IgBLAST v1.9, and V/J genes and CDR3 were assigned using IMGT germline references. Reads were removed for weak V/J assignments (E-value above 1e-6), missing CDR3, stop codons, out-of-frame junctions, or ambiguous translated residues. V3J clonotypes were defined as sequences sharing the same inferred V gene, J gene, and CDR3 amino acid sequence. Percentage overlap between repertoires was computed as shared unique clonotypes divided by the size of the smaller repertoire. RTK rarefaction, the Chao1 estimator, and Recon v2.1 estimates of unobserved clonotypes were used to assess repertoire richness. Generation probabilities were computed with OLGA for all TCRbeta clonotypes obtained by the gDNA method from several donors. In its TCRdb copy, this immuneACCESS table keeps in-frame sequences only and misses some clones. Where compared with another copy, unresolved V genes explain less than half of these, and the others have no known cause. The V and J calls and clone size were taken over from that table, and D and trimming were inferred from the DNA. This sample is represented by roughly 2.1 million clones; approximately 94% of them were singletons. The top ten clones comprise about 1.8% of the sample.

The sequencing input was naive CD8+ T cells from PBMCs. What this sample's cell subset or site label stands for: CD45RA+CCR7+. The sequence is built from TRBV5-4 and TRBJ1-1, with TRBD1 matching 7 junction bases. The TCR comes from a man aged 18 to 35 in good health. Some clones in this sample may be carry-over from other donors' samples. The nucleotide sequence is TGTGCCAGCAGCTTGGGACGGGACAGAGAGAACACTGAAGCTTTCTTT. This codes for CASSLGRDRENTEAFF.